The clone carrying this T cell receptor (beta chain) occurred many times. The data were taken from a study of metastatic and nonmetastatic thyroid tumors. Every patient was untreated before thyroid surgery. MiXCR was used by TCRdb to re-call the PCR reads. The table includes roughly 57,000 clones, about 20% detected once. The germline V and J ends were trimmed by 2 bases and 8 bases, with 14 bases remaining between them. CDR1 DFQATT and CDR2 SNEGSKA come from the germline V gene (reference sequence). The CDR3 extends over 13 amino acids. The sequenced sample consisted of blood. The chain is built from TRBV20-1 and TRBJ2-3; D remains ambiguous. The receptor comes from a female donor with papillary thyroid cancer or a benign thyroid nodule (not recorded which). Some clones in this sample may be carry-over from other donors' samples. CDR3 sequence reads: CSARIIRGVTQYF. DNA of the CDR3: TGCAGTGCTAGAATTATTCGTGGTGTTACGCAGTATTTT.